Each of the 23 T cell receptor beta chains below was sequenced from the same sample in a study of cytomegalovirus exposure and HLA in healthy donors. The primer mix had 60 Vbeta and 13 Jbeta primers. TCRdb's copy holds only in-frame clones and misses some; the assay was immunoSEQ multiplex PCR. The sample contains some 250,000 clones, roughly 80% of which appear only once. Sequences were obtained from PBMCs. These receptors all stem from a woman in her thirties or forties in good health and CMV-seropositive.

V usage is TRBV27 and J usage is TRBJ2-7, with 12 bases aligning to TRBD1. V trimming: 3 bases; J trimming: 5 bases; junction bases outside the gene matches: 2. The germline V gene has CDR1 MNHEY and CDR2 SMNVEV (reference sequence). The CDR3 is 14 amino acids. CDR3 amino acids: CASSFGTGGNEQYF. The CDR3 DNA reads as TGTGCCAGCAGTTTTGGGACAGGGGGCAACGAGCAGTACTTC.

This clone was recorded once. This chain connects TRBV9 to TRBJ2-4; 8 positions match TRBD2. This CDR3 contains 13 residues. The germline CDR1 and CDR2 sequences are SGDLS and YYNGEE. The J segment lost 9 bases and the V segment lost 4 bases, leaving 6 bases of the junction unmatched. The CDR3 spells CASSRGGIGIQYF. CDR3 DNA: TGTGCCAGCAGCCGGGGGGGGATTGGCATTCAGTACTTC.

The genes are TRBV5-1 and TRBJ2-1; a weak D match, TRBD2 (6 bases). The CDR3 spans 16 residues. Trimming shortened V by 0 bases and J by 0 bases, and 10 bases separated the two germline ends. Germline CDR1 is SGHRS and CDR2 is YFSETQ. The CDR3 is CASSLDWDSSYNEQFF. The CDR3, as DNA: TGCGCCAGCAGCTTGGATTGGGACTCCTCCTACAATGAGCAGTTCTTC.

V is TRBV19 and J is TRBJ2-7, with 10 bases that match TRBD1. This CDR3 has 15 residues. The germline gives CDR1 LNHDA, CDR2 SQIVND (reference sequence). Trimming removed 7 bases from V and 7 bases from J; junction bases left unmatched: 13. The CDR3 DNA sequence: TGTGCCAGTACCCCGACAGGGGGCAGTCTTTTGGAGCAGTACTTC. It translates to CASTPTGGSLLEQYF.

A few counts support this clone. The chain joins TRBV18 to TRBJ1-4; 10 bases agree with TRBD1. In germline, CDR1 is KGHSH, CDR2 LQKENI. V lost 2 bases to trimming and J lost 8 bases; unmatched junction nucleotides: 8. This CDR3 contains 16 residues. CDR3 DNA: TGTGCCAGCTCACCATCGACAGGGGGCGCAGCCGAAAAACTGTTTTTT. Its protein product is CASSPSTGGAAEKLFF.

This chain links TRBV18 with TRBJ1-1, with 9 nucleotides matching TRBD1. The germline V gene encodes CDR1 KGHSH and CDR2 LQKENI. The CDR3 has 15 amino acids. V shed 2 bases, J shed 4 bases, and the junction held 5 bases outside the gene matches. CDR3 region: CASSPFDRGTTEAFF. The CDR3 coding sequence is TGTGCCAGCTCACCATTTGACAGGGGGACCACTGAAGCTTTCTTT.

A remark on this clone: In the same sample, other DNA sequences code for this CDR3. The chain is built from TRBV27 and TRBJ1-6; 7 bases are shared with TRBD1. The CDR3 is 16 amino acids. Germline-derived CDR1 and CDR2 are MNHEY and SMNVEV (reference sequence). J lost 5 bases, V lost 4 bases, and 8 bases had no gene match. The CDR3 sequence is CASSSLSDRDNSPLHF. CDR3 DNA: TGTGCCAGCAGTTCCCTCTCTGACAGGGATAATTCACCCCTCCACTTT.

As concerns this clone: Within the sample, other DNA sequences also encode this same CDR3. The chain uses TRBV6-5 and TRBJ2-1; 14 bases map to TRBD2. Germline CDR1 and CDR2: MNHEY and SVGAGI. The CDR3 is 15 amino acids. After removal of 6 bases from V and 6 bases from J, the junction contained 4 bases not matched to a gene. The CDR3 is CASRTGTSGSNEQFF. CDR3 DNA sequence: TGTGCCAGCAGAACCGGGACTAGCGGGAGCAATGAGCAGTTCTTC.

This rearrangement joins TRBV6-1 to TRBJ2-7; 9 nucleotides match TRBD1. The CDR3 runs 15 residues. J was trimmed by 3 bases and V by 4 bases; bases with no gene match: 7. The germline gives CDR1 MNHNS, CDR2 SASEGT. The CDR3 coding sequence is TGTGCCAGCAGTGGCGGACAGGGGCGTTACTACGAGCAGTACTTC. It is translated as CASSGGQGRYYEQYF.

As regards this clone: This specimen includes other DNA sequences encoding the same CDR3. The chain is built from TRBV19 and TRBJ2-1, with TRBD1 identical over 8 bases. This CDR3 spans 13 amino acids. Unmatched junction bases numbered 4, after V lost 10 bases and J lost 2 bases. Germline-derived CDR1 and CDR2 are LNHDA and SQIVND (reference sequence). CDR3 amino acids: CATQGAPYNEQFF. CDR3 DNA sequence: TGTGCCACCCAGGGGGCCCCCTACAATGAGCAGTTCTTC.

CDR3: CASSSGTRTIYNEQFF. CDR3 bases: TGTGCCAGCAGCTCCGGGACTAGAACAATCTACAATGAGCAGTTCTTC. The rearrangement links TRBV11-3 to TRBJ2-1, with TRBD2 matching over 8 bases. The V segment lost 4 bases and the J segment 3 bases; nucleotides outside the gene matches: 8. The CDR3 consists of 16 residues. Germline V lookup: CDR1 SGHNT, CDR2 YENEEA.

This sequence joins TRBV29-1 and TRBJ2-1; 8 bases match TRBD2. This CDR3 is built from 13 residues. V dropped 6 bases and J dropped 9; count of bases not matched to a gene: 10. Germline V lookup: CDR1 SQVTM, CDR2 ANQGSEA. The CDR3 region is CSVRPTSGPEQFF. The CDR3 DNA reads TGCAGCGTCCGCCCCACTAGCGGCCCTGAGCAGTTCTTC.

The rearrangement joins TRBV5-4 to TRBJ2-5; no clear D gene. The tail of the sequence fits TRBJ2-7 better, so the J call may be wrong. Germline assignment: CDR1 SGHNT and CDR2 YYREEE (reference sequence). This CDR3 region has 13 residues. The CDR3 spells CASSLTGAYEQYF. The DNA of the CDR3 is TGTGCCAGCAGCTTGACCGGAGCCTACGAGCAGTACTTC.

Concerning this clone: A read error may account for a junction end that differs from germline. The V and J genes are TRBV2 and TRBJ1-1, with D maybe TRBD1 (6 bases). Germline V gene data show CDR1 as SNHLY and CDR2 as FYNNEI. The CDR3 loop spans 15 amino acids. The CDR3 coding sequence is TGTGCCAGGAGTGCTACTCAGGGGCGGAACACTGAAGCTTTCTTT. It codes for CARSATQGRNTEAFF.

The sample holds a few counts of this clone. The chain recombines TRBV25-1 with TRBJ1-4; D gene ambiguous. Trimming took 7 bases from V and 4 from J, leaving 10 bases between them. Germline V CDR1 and CDR2: MGHDK, SYGVNS. The length of the CDR3 is 13 residues. The CDR3 here is CASKRGYNEKLFF. CDR3 DNA sequence: TGTGCCAGCAAGCGGGGATATAATGAAAAACTGTTTTTT. Full variable domain (rest looked up from reference TRBV25-1 and TRBJ1-4): EADIYQTPRYLVIGTGKKITLECSQTMGHDKMYWYQQDPGMELHLIHYSYGVNSTEKGDLSSESTVSRIRTEHFPLTLESARPSHTSQYLCASKRGYNEKLFFGSGTQLSVL.

The V and J genes are TRBV9 and TRBJ2-1; D not certain. The CDR3 length is 12 residues. Trimming shortened V by 3 bases and J by 8 bases, and 9 bases separated the two germline ends. Germline V gene data show CDR1 as SGDLS and CDR2 as YYNGEE. The CDR3 here is CASSDAGHEQFF. CDR3 nucleotides: TGTGCCAGCAGCGACGCCGGTCATGAGCAGTTCTTC.

CDR3 amino acids: CASSQDSPFDPGNEQFF. Written as DNA, the CDR3 is TGCGCCAGCAGCCAAGATTCTCCATTCGACCCGGGGAATGAGCAGTTCTTC. The rearrangement joins TRBV4-3 to TRBJ2-1, with a possible D match to TRBD2 (5 bases). Per germline, CDR1 LGHNA and CDR2 YSLEER. This CDR3 is 17 amino acids long. Trimming left V 0 bases short and J 7 bases short, with 19 bases between.

V gene TRBV29-1 combines with J gene TRBJ1-2, with 9 nucleotides matching TRBD1. Germline values: CDR1 SQVTM, CDR2 ANQGSEA. Trimming at V came to 7 bases and at J to 6 bases, leaving 9 bases not matched to a gene. The CDR3 has 13 residues. CDR3 in DNA: TGCAGCGATATTCGGACAGGGGAAAATGGCTACACCTTC. Translation gives CSDIRTGENGYTF.

J is TRBJ2-2 and V is TRBV6-4; the match to TRBD2 covers 11 bases. Germline trimming cut 5 bases from V and 0 bases from J; bases unmatched to any gene: 5. Germline V lookup: CDR1 MRHNA, CDR2 SNTAGT. CDR3 length: 17 amino acids. DNA for the CDR3: TGTGCCAGCAGTAAGCTAGCGGGAGGTTCGAACACCGGGGAGCTGTTTTTT. Translated, it gives CASSKLAGGSNTGELFF.

The rearrangement links TRBV30 to TRBJ1-1; 7 bases line up with TRBD1. The ends lost 2 bases at V and 3 bases at J; junction bases unmatched: 21. The germline V gene encodes CDR1 GTSNPN and CDR2 SVGIG (reference sequence). This CDR3 comprises 19 residues. The CDR3 sequence is CAWSPGTEGFAFADTEAFF. The CDR3 nucleotides read TGTGCCTGGAGTCCCGGGACAGAGGGATTCGCGTTCGCGGACACTGAAGCTTTCTTT.

The V gene is TRBV5-1, the J gene TRBJ2-5, with TRBD1 as a possible D gene (6 bases). Germline loops: CDR1 SGHRS, CDR2 YFSETQ. V was clipped by 0 bases and J by 2 bases, with 14 bases between them. This CDR3 spans 16 amino acids. The CDR3 DNA reads TGCGCCAGCAGCTTGGGTCGCAGGGGATATCAAGAGACCCAGTACTTC. This sequence encodes CASSLGRRGYQETQYF. Based on the CDR3 plus reference TRBV5-1 and TRBJ2-5, the full variable domain is KAGVTQTPRYLIKTRGQQVTLSCSPISGHRSVSWYQQTPGQGLQFLFEYFSETQRNKGNFPGRFSGRQFSNSRSEMNVSTLELGDSALYLCASSLGRRGYQETQYFGPGTRLLVL.

This chain joins TRBV19 and TRBJ1-1; no definite D call. Trimming took 4 bases from V and 0 from J, leaving 6 bases between them. The germline CDR1 and CDR2 sequences are LNHDA and SQIVND (reference sequence). The CDR3 loop spans 13 amino acids. CDR3 sequence: CASSSTVNTEAFF. CDR3 sequence (DNA): TGTGCCAGTAGTAGCACTGTGAACACTGAAGCTTTCTTT.

This chain links TRBV5-1 with TRBJ1-6, with D perhaps TRBD1 (5 bases). The length of the CDR3 is 18 residues. Germline-derived CDR1 and CDR2 are SGHRS and YFSETQ. V lost 0 bases, J lost 0 bases, and 13 bases lay in between. CDR3 sequence (DNA): TGCGCCAGCAGCTTGGATGTTAGGGGAAGCTCCTATAATTCACCCCTCCACTTT. Protein: CASSLDVRGSSYNSPLHF.